Given below is one T cell receptor beta chain in context. The target antigen is unknown. The PCR used 60 Vbeta and 13 Jbeta primers. Repertoires were generated with immunoSEQ multiplex PCR, while TCRdb's copy carries only in-frame clones and drops some. The sample gives approximately 190,000 clones, about 85% of which show up once; less than 1.3% is in the top ten. From germline, CDR1 is SNHLY and CDR2 FYNNEI. The CDR3 spans 12 residues. Trimming stripped 4 bases from V and 3 bases from J, with 7 bases between. This entry belongs to a study of cytomegalovirus exposure and HLA in healthy donors. General observations from the study: With further analysis later on, most CMV-associated TCR beta chains appeared HLA-restricted. Previous analysis showed most TCR beta V segments were productive about 87% or about 30% of the time.

This chain connects TRBV2 to TRBJ2-7; D may be TRBD1 (6 bases). Sample: PBMCs. The receptor's source is a boy between 2 and 10 years old in good health and CMV-seronegative. As DNA, the CDR3 is TGTGCCAGCAGTGTGGACAGCTACGAGCAGTACTTC. It is translated as CASSVDSYEQYF.